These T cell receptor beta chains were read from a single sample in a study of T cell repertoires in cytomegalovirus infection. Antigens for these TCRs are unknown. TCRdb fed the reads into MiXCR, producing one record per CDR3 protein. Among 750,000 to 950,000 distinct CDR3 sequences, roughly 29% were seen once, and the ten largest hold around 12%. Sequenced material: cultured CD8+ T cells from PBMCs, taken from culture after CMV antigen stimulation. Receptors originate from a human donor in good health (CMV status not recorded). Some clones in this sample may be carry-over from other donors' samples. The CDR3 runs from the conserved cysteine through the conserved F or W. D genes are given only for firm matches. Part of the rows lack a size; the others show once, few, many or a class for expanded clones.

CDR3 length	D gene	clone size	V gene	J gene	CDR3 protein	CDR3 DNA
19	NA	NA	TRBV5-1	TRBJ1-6	CASSLGPEARGSYNSPLHF	TGCGCCAGCAGCTTGGGCCCCGAGGCCCGGGGCTCCTATAATTCACCCCTCCACTTT
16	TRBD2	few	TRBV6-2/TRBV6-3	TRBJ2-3	CASRPRTRGGTDTQYF	TGTGCCAGCAGGCCACGGACCCGGGGGGGCACAGATACGCAGTATTTT
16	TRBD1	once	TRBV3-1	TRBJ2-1	CASSQEGQSSYNEQFF	TGTGCCAGCAGCCAAGAGGGACAGAGCTCCTACAATGAGCAGTTCTTC
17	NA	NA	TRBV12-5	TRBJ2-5	CASGWDTPGRYQETQYF	TGTGCTAGTGGTTGGGACACTCCTGGGAGGTACCAAGAGACCCAGTACTTC
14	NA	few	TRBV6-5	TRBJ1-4	CASSYSMGSEKLFF	TGTGCCAGCAGTTACTCCATGGGTTCCGAAAAACTGTTTTTT
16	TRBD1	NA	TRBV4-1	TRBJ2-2	CASSPGTGLNTGELFF	TGCGCCAGCAGCCCCGGGACAGGGTTAAACACCGGGGAGCTGTTTTTT
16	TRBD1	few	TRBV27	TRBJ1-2	CASSRSLSQGGYGYTF	TGTGCCAGCAGCCGTTCCCTTTCACAGGGGGGATATGGCTACACCTTC
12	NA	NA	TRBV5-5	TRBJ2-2	CASIVATGELFF	TGTGCCAGCATTGTGGCCACCGGGGAGCTGTTTTTT
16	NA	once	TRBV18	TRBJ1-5	CASSPQGRAGYQPQHF	TGTGCCAGCTCACCACAGGGGCGTGCTGGGTATCAGCCCCAGCATTTT
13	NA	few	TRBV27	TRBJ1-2	CASSFGRLYGYTF	TGTGCCAGCAGTTTTGGGCGGCTCTATGGCTACACCTTC
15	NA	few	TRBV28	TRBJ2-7	CASSGTGTLSYEQYF	TGTGCCAGCAGTGGCACAGGAACCCTCTCCTACGAGCAGTACTTC
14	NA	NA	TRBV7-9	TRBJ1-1	CASSPGHPTTEAFF	TGTGCCAGCAGCCCGGGACACCCAACCACTGAAGCTTTCTTT
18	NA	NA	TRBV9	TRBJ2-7	CASSVGPGGPPDSYEQYF	TGTGCCAGCAGCGTAGGGCCTGGGGGGCCACCTGACTCCTACGAGCAGTACTTC
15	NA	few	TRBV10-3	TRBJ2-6	CAITGEASGANVLTF	TGTGCCATCACTGGGGAAGCCTCTGGGGCCAACGTCCTGACTTTT
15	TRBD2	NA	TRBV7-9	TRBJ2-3	CATSAGTSVTDTQYF	TGTGCCACCTCAGCCGGGACTAGCGTCACAGATACGCAGTATTTT
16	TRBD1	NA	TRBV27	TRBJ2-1	CASSHATGQGVGEQFF	TGTGCCAGCAGCCATGCAACGGGACAGGGGGTAGGGGAGCAGTTCTTC
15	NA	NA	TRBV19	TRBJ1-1	CASSIDRQMNTEAFF	TGTGCCAGTAGTATAGATCGGCAGATGAACACTGAAGCTTTCTTT
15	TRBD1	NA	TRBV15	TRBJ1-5	CATSLDRASNQPQHF	TGTGCCACCAGCCTAGACAGGGCTAGCAATCAGCCCCAGCATTTT
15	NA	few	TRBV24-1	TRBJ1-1	CATSDPQDSKTEAFF	TGTGCCACCAGTGACCCTCAGGACAGTAAGACTGAAGCTTTCTTT
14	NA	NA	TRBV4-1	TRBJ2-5	CASSVQDLGETQYF	TGCGCCAGCAGCGTCCAGGACCTAGGGGAGACCCAGTACTTC
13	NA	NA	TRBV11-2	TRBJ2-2	CASSLYSAGELFF	TGTGCCAGCAGCTTATATTCTGCCGGGGAGCTGTTTTTT
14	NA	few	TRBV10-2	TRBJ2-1	CASSSGFTYNEQFF	TGCGCCAGCAGTTCGGGTTTTACCTACAATGAGCAGTTCTTC
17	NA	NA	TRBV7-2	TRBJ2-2	CASSSNRRDDNTGELFF	TGTGCCAGCAGCTCAAACCGCCGGGACGATAACACCGGGGAGCTGTTTTTT
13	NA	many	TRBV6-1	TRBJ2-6	CASSGTGANVLTF	TGTGCCAGCTCGGGAACTGGGGCCAACGTCCTGACTTTC
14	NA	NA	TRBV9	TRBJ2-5	CASSVAGPPETQYF	TGTGCCAGCAGCGTAGCGGGCCCCCCAGAGACCCAGTACTTC
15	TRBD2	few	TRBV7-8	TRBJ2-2	CASTLRSGVNGELFF	TGTGCCAGCACCCTAAGGAGCGGGGTTAACGGGGAGCTGTTTTTT
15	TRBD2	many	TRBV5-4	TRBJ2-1	CASSFLAGMGNEQFF	TGTGCCAGCAGCTTTTTAGCGGGGATGGGGAATGAGCAGTTCTTC
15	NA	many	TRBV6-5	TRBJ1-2	CASSYSLGGNYGYTF	TGTGCCAGCAGTTACTCACTGGGGGGTAACTATGGCTACACCTTC
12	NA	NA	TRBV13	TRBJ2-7	CASRQTGEGQYF	TGTGCCAGCAGACAAACTGGAGAGGGGCAGTACTTC
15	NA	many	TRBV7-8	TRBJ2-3	CASSRTWGREDTQYF	TGTGCCAGCAGCCGGACCTGGGGACGGGAAGATACGCAGTATTTT
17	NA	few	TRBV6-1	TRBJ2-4	CASSELPALLAKNIQYF	TGTGCCAGCAGTGAACTCCCCGCGCTACTAGCCAAAAACATTCAGTACTTC
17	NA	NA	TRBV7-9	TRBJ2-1	CASSLAVSRGLYNEQFF	TGTGCCAGCAGCTTAGCCGTCTCCCGGGGGCTCTACAATGAGCAGTTCTTC
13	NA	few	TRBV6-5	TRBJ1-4	CASSYRPDEKLFF	TGTGCCAGCAGTTATCGTCCAGACGAAAAACTGTTTTTT
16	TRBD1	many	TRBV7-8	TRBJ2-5	CASSVLQGAIQETQYF	TGTGCCAGCAGCGTCCTACAGGGGGCAATTCAAGAGACCCAGTACTTC
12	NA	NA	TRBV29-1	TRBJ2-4	CSVVEGRDIQYF	TGCAGCGTTGTAGAGGGCAGGGACATTCAGTACTTC
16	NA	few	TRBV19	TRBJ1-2	CASSTVADGGLYGYTF	TGTGCCAGTAGTACAGTCGCGGACGGTGGACTCTATGGCTACACCTTC
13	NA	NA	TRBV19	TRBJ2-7	CASRGGLGYEQYF	TGTGCCAGTCGAGGGGGGTTAGGCTACGAGCAGTACTTC
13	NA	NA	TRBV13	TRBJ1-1	CASRLGGGGQAFF	TGTGCCAGCAGATTAGGGGGTGGGGGGCAAGCTTTCTTT
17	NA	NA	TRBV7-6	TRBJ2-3	CASSDPSGTLGLDTQYF	TGTGCCAGCAGCGATCCCTCCGGGACTCTCGGGTTAGATACGCAGTATTTT
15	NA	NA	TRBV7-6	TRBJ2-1	CASSRPSSSYNEQFF	TGTGCCAGCAGCCGCCCCAGCTCCTCCTACAATGAGCAGTTCTTC
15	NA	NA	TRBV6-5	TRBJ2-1	CASSTLAPTYNEQFF	TGTGCCAGCAGCACCTTAGCGCCTACCTACAATGAGCAGTTCTTC